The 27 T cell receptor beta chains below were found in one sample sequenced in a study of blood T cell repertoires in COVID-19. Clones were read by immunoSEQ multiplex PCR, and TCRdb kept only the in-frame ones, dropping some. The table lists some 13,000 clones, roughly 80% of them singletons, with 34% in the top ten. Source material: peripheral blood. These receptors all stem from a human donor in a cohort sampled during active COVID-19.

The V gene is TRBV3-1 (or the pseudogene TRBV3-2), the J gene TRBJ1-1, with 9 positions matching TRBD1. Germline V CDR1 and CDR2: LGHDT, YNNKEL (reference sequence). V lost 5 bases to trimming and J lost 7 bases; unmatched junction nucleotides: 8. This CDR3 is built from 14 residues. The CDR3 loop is CASSLGQGKREAFF. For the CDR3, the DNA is TGTGCCAGCAGCTTGGGACAGGGAAAACGTGAAGCTTTCTTT.

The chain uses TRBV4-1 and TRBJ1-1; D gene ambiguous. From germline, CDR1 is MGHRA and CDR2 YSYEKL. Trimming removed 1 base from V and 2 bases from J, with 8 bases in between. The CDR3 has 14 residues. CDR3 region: CASSQVVRNTEAFF. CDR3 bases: TGCGCCAGCAGCCAAGTCGTGCGTAACACTGAAGCTTTCTTT.

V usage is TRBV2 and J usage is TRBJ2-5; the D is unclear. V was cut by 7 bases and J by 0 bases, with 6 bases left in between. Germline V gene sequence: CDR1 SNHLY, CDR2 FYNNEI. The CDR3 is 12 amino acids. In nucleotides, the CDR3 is TGTGCCAGCAAGCGTCACCAAGAGACCCAGTACTTC. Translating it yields CASKRHQETQYF. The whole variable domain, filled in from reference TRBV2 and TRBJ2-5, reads EPEVTQTPSHQVTQMGQEVILRCVPISNHLYFYWYRQILGQKVEFLVSFYNNEISEKSEIFDDQFSVERPDGSNFTLKIRSTKLEDSAMYFCASKRHQETQYFGPGTRLLVL.

CDR3: CASSTGTSGRTQYF. CDR3 DNA: TGTGCCAGCAGTACCGGGACTAGCGGGCGGACGCAGTATTTT. The genes are TRBV6-5 and TRBJ2-3; 12 nucleotides line up with TRBD2. V shed 5 bases, J shed 9 bases, and the junction held 6 bases outside the gene matches. The CDR3 is 14 amino acids. Germline V lookup: CDR1 MNHEY, CDR2 SVGAGI.

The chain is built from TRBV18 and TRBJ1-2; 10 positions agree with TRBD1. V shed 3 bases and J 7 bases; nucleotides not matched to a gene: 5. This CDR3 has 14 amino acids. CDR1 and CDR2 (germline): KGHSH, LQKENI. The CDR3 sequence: CASSPEGQGSGYTF. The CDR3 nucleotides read TGTGCCAGCTCACCGGAGGGACAGGGGAGTGGCTACACCTTC.

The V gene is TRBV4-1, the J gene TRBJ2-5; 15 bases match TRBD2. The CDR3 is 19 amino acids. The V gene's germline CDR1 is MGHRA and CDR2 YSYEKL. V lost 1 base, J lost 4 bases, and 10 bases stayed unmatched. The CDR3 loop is CASSQGTSGGAGRLETQYF. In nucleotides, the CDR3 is TGCGCCAGCAGCCAAGGGACTAGCGGGGGGGCCGGGCGGTTAGAGACCCAGTACTTC.

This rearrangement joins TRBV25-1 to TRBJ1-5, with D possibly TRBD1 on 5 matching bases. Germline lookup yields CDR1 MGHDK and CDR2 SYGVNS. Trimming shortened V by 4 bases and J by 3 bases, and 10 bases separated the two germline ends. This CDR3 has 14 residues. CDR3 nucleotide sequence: TGTGCCAGCAGTGGAGAAGGGGCCAATCAGCCCCAGCATTTT. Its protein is CASSGEGANQPQHF.

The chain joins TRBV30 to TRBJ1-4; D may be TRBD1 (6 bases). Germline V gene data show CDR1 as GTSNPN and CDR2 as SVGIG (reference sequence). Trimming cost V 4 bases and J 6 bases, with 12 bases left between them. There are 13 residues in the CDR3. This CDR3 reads CAWTGDTHEKLFF. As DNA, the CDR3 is TGTGCCTGGACCGGGGACACCCATGAAAAACTGTTTTTT.

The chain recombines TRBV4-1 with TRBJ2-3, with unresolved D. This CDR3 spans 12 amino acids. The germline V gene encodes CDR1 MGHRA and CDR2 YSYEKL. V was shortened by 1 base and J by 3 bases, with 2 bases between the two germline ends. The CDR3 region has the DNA TGCGCCAGCAGCCAAGTAACAGATACGCAGTATTTT. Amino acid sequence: CASSQVTDTQYF.

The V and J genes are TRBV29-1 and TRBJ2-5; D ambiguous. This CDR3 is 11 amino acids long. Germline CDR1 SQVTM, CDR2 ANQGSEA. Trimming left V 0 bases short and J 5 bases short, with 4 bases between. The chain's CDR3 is CSVEDRETQYF. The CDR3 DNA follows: TGCAGCGTTGAAGATCGGGAGACCCAGTACTTC.

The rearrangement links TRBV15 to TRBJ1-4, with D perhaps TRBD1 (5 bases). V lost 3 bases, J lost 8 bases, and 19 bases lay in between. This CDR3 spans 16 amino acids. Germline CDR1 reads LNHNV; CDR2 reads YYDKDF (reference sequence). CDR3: CATSSLDSGGDEKLFF. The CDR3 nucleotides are TGTGCCACCAGCAGCCTCGACTCCGGGGGGGACGAAAAACTGTTTTTT.

CDR3 loop: CASSQEWTELYEQYF. In nucleotides, the CDR3 is TGCGCCAGCAGCCAAGAATGGACAGAACTCTACGAGCAGTACTTC. V and J are TRBV4-1 and TRBJ2-7; tentative D call: TRBD1 (6 bases). Deletions cut 0 bases from V and 3 bases from J, with 12 bases between. This CDR3 is built from 15 residues. CDR1 is MGHRA, CDR2 YSYEKL, per germline.

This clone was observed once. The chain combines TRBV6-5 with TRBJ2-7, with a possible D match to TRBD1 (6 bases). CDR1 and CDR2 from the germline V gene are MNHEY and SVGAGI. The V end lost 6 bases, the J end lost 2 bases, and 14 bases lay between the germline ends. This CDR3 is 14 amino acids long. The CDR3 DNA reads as TGTGCCAGCAGCCCGACAGGTACTACCTACGAGCAGTACTTC. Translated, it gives CASSPTGTTYEQYF.

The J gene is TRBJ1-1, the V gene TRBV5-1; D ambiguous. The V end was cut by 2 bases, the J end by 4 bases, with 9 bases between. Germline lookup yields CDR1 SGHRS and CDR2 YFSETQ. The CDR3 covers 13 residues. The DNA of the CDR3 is TGCGCCAGCAGCTTAAATTCCGGCACTGAAGCTTTCTTT. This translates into CASSLNSGTEAFF.

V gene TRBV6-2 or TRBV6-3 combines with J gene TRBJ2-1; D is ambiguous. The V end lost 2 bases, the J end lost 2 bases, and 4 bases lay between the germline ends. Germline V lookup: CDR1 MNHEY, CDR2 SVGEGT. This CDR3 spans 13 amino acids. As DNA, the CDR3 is TGTGCCAGCAGTTACGGCCCCTACAATGAGCAGTTCTTC. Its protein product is CASSYGPYNEQFF.

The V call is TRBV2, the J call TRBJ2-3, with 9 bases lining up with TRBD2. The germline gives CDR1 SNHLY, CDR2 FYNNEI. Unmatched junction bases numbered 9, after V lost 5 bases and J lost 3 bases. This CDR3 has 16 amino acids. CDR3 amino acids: CASSYLAGAGTDTQYF. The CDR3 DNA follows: TGTGCCAGCAGTTATTTAGCGGGAGCGGGGACAGATACGCAGTATTTT. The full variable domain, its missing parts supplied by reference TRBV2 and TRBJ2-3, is EPEVTQTPSHQVTQMGQEVILRCVPISNHLYFYWYRQILGQKVEFLVSFYNNEISEKSEIFDDQFSVERPDGSNFTLKIRSTKLEDSAMYFCASSYLAGAGTDTQYFGPGTRLTVL.

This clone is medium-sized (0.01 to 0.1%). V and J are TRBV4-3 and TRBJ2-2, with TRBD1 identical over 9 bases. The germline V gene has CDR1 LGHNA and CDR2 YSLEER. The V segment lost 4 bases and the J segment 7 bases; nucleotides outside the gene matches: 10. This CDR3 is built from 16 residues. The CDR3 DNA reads TGCGCCAGCAGCCTCCGTCCCGGGACAGGGATCGGGGAGCTGTTTTTT. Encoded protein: CASSLRPGTGIGELFF.

CDR3 in amino acids: CASSRDINEKLFF. CDR3 in DNA: TGTGCCAGCAGTCGGGACATAAATGAAAAACTGTTTTTT. The chain uses TRBV11-2 and TRBJ1-4; TRBD1 is a possible D gene (6 bases). The length of the CDR3 is 13 residues. With 6 bases removed from V and 5 bases from J, the gap between germline ends came to 10 bases. Germline V lookup: CDR1 SGHAT, CDR2 FQNNGV.

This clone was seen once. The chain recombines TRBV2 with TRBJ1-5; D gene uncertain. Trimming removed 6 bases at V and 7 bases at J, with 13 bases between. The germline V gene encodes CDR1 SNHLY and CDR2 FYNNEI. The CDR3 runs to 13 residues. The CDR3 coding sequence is TGTGCCAGCAGGTGGGAGGGTACGCAGCCCCAGCATTTT. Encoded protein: CASRWEGTQPQHF.

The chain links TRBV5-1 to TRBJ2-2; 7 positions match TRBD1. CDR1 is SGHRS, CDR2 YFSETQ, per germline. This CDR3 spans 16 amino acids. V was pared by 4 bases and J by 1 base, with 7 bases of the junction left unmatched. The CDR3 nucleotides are TGCGCCAGCAGCCCCGACAGGGTAGGGAACACCGGGGAGCTGTTTTTT. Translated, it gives CASSPDRVGNTGELFF.

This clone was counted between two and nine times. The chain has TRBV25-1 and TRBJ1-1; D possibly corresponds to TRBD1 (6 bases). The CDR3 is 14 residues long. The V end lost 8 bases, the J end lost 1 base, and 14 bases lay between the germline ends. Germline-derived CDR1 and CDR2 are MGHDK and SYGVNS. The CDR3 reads CASGPSGQNTEAFF. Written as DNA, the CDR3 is TGTGCCAGCGGCCCCTCGGGACAGAACACTGAAGCTTTCTTT. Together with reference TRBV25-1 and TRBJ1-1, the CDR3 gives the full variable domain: EADIYQTPRYLVIGTGKKITLECSQTMGHDKMYWYQQDPGMELHLIHYSYGVNSTEKGDLSSESTVSRIRTEHFPLTLESARPSHTSQYLCASGPSGQNTEAFFGQGTRLTVV.

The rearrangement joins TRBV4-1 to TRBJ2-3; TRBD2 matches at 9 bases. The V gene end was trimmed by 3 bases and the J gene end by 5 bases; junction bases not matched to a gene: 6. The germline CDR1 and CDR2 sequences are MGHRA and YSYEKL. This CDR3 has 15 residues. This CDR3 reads CASSQRGGWGDTQYF. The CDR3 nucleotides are TGCGCCAGCAGCCAGCGGGGGGGCTGGGGAGATACGCAGTATTTT.

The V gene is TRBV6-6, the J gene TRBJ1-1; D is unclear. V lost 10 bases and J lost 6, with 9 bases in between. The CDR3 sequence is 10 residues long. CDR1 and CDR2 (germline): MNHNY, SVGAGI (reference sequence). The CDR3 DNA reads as TGTGCCACCTATTTGGCTGAAGCTTTCTTT. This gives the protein CATYLAEAFF.

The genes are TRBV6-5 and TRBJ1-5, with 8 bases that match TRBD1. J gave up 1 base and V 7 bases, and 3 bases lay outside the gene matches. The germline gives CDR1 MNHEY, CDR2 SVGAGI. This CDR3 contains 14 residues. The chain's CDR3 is CASTWTGSNQPQHF. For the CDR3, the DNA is TGTGCCAGCACTTGGACAGGGAGCAATCAGCCCCAGCATTTT.

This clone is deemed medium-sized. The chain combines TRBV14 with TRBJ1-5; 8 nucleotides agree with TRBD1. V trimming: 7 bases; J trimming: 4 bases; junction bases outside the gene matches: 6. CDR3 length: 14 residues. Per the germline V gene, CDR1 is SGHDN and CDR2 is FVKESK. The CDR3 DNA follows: TGTGCCAGCACCACAGGGGGTATAAATCAGCCCCAGCATTTT. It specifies CASTTGGINQPQHF.

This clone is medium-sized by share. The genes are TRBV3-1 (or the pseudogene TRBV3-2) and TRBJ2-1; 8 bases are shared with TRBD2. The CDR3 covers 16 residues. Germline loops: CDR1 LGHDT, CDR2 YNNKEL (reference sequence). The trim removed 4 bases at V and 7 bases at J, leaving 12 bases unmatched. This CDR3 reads CASSRIPGLVINEQFF. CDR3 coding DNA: TGTGCCAGCAGCCGAATTCCGGGACTAGTAATTAATGAGCAGTTCTTC.

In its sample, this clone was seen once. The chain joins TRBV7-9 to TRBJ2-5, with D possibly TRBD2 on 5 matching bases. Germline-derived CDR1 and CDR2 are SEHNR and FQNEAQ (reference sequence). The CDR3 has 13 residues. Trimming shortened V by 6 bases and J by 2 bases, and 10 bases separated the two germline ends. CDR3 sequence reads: CASRGEGQETQYF. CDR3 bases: TGTGCCAGCAGGGGAGAGGGTCAAGAGACCCAGTACTTC.